A selection of T cell receptor beta chains follows, all from one sample in a study of spatial heterogeneity in lung cancer. TCRdb analysed the 5' RACE reads with MiXCR anew, one entry per CDR3 protein. The data contain 13,000 to 15,000 distinct CDR3 sequences, 4.7% of them seen just once; the ten biggest clones take up about 18%. Sequenced here: lung tumor tissue, sampled at surgery. These receptors all come from a female donor with early-stage non-small cell lung cancer. CDR3s include the opening cysteine and the closing phenylalanine or tryptophan. The D gene is left open where the match is weak. Not all rows give a size; the values are once, few, many and, for expanded clones, a class.

cdr3_nt	cdr3_aa	clone_size	v_call	j_call	d_call
TGTGCCAGTAGTTTGACTAGCGGGGCGACGTACGAGCAGTACTTC	CASSLTSGATYEQYF	few	TRBV19	TRBJ2-7	TRBD2
TGTGCCAGTAGTATCCAAAGTTTTACCGGGGAGCTGTTTTTT	CASSIQSFTGELFF	many	TRBV19	TRBJ2-2	NA
TGTGCCAGCAGTGCGGACAGCAATGAGCAGTTCTTC	CASSADSNEQFF	many	TRBV2	TRBJ2-1	NA
TGCGCCAGCAGCCAGCATCTAGCGGGGGGAGGCACCGGGGAGCTGTTTTTT	CASSQHLAGGGTGELFF	many	TRBV4-3	TRBJ2-2	TRBD2
TGTGCCAGCAGCCGGGACTCTATTAACACCGGGGAGCTGTTTTTT	CASSRDSINTGELFF	many	TRBV14	TRBJ2-2	NA
TGTGCCAGCAGCGTACGGCAAATCGGAAATTCACCCCTCCACTTT	CASSVRQIGNSPLHF	medium-sized	TRBV9	TRBJ1-6	NA
TGTGCCAGCACCCACTCGTCCATTGACAGGGGTACCTACAATGAGCAGTTCTTC	CASTHSSIDRGTYNEQFF	many	TRBV7-8	TRBJ2-1	TRBD1
TGCGCCAGCAGCCAAGATCGGACAGGGGGCACTGAAGCTTTCTTT	CASSQDRTGGTEAFF	many	TRBV4-1	TRBJ1-1	TRBD1
TGCAGTGCTAGTATTCACCCGGGGACGAACACTGAAGCTTTCTTT	CSASIHPGTNTEAFF	many	TRBV20-1	TRBJ1-1	NA
TGTGCCAGTAGTACCCCAGACTCTGGGGCCAACGTCCTGACTTTC	CASSTPDSGANVLTF	many	TRBV19	TRBJ2-6	NA
TGTGCCAGCTCGCCCCTACAGGGAACGGAGGGCTTC	CASSPLQGTEGF	many	TRBV18	TRBJ2-5	NA
TGTGCCAGCAGTCCTTCCTATCGCACAGATACGCAGTATTTT	CASSPSYRTDTQYF	NA	TRBV27	TRBJ2-3	NA
TGTGCCAGCATTACTAACAGTTACACAGATACGCAGTATTTT	CASITNSYTDTQYF	many	TRBV2	TRBJ2-3	NA
TGTGCCAGCAGTTTTGGACAGGGAAGCAATCAGCCCCAGCATTTT	CASSFGQGSNQPQHF	medium-sized	TRBV12-3/TRBV12-4	TRBJ1-5	TRBD1
TGTGCCAGCAGCTACGGATTCCAAGAGACCCAGTACTTC	CASSYGFQETQYF	many	TRBV11-1	TRBJ2-5	NA
TGTGCCAGCAGTTCAGGGTCGGGACAAGAGACCCAGTACTTC	CASSSGSGQETQYF	many	TRBV28	TRBJ2-5	NA
TGTGCCAGCAGCTTGGGGACGGGGATGAACACTGAAGCTTTCTTT	CASSLGTGMNTEAFF	many	TRBV7-8	TRBJ1-1	NA
TGCAGTGCCCCCAGGCAGGGGGGCACAGATACGCAGTATTTT	CSAPRQGGTDTQYF	many	TRBV20-1	TRBJ2-3	TRBD1
TGTGCCAGCGCGGTCCCCATCACCTACGAGCAGTACTTC	CASAVPITYEQYF	many	TRBV2	TRBJ2-7	NA
TGTGCCAGCACCGATATCAAGCATAAGTATCAGCCCCAGCATTTT	CASTDIKHKYQPQHF	medium-sized	TRBV2	TRBJ1-5	NA
TGTGCCAGCAGGCCAAGCAGCGGGGGGGACCTACAGTACTTC	CASRPSSGGDLQYF	many	TRBV12-3/TRBV12-4	TRBJ2-7	TRBD2
TGTGCCAGCAGCTCCATCACCGGAGGAGGACCCGTAGCCCAGCATTTT	CASSSITGGGPVAQHF	many	TRBV7-2	TRBJ1-5	NA
TGCGCCAGCAGTTCGGATGGCAATCAGCCCCAGCATTTT	CASSSDGNQPQHF	many	TRBV5-1	TRBJ1-5	NA
TGTGCCAGCAGCCAAGTTTCTAGTTGGGAGACCCAGTACTTC	CASSQVSSWETQYF	many	TRBV3-1	TRBJ2-5	NA
TGTGCCAGCAGGGAAAATTCACCCCTCCACTTT	CASRENSPLHF	many	TRBV6-1	TRBJ1-6	NA
TGTGCCAGCAGCTTAACGGCCCATAGGGACATCCTCACTGAAGCTTTCTTT	CASSLTAHRDILTEAFF	many	TRBV7-3	TRBJ1-1	NA
TGCGCCAGCAGCCTCAGAGAGCAAGAGACCCAGTACTTC	CASSLREQETQYF	many	TRBV4-3	TRBJ2-5	NA
TGTGCCAGCAGTGAATCCCCCAGGGCGTGGGTGAACACTGAAGCTTTCTTT	CASSESPRAWVNTEAFF	few	TRBV2	TRBJ1-1	NA
TGTGTAACTGGCTCAGGGCAGCGTATGAACACTGAAGCTTTCTTT	CVTGSGQRMNTEAFF	many	TRBV6-1	TRBJ1-1	NA
TGCGCCAGCAGCTTGGGCAGGGAAGGCATTCAGTACTTC	CASSLGREGIQYF	many	TRBV5-1	TRBJ2-4	NA
TGCGCCAGCAGCTTGGGACCGGTGGGACAGGGATCCTACGAGCAGTACTTC	CASSLGPVGQGSYEQYF	many	TRBV4-1	TRBJ2-7	TRBD1
TGTGCCAGCAGCCCGACGGGAGCCCAAGAGACCCAGTACTTC	CASSPTGAQETQYF	many	TRBV5-4	TRBJ2-5	NA
TGTGCCAGCAGTTTTACAGCTAATCAGCCCCAGCATTTT	CASSFTANQPQHF	many	TRBV12-3/TRBV12-4	TRBJ1-5	NA
TGTGCCAGCAGTTACAAATACTGGGCCTTC	CASSYKYWAF	many	TRBV6-6	TRBJ1-2	NA
TGTGCCAGCAAGGAACAGCCCAGCTCCTATAATTCACCCCTCCACTTT	CASKEQPSSYNSPLHF	many	TRBV6-5	TRBJ1-6	NA
TGCGCCAGCAGCCAAGATACCGGACAAACCTACGAGCAGTACTTC	CASSQDTGQTYEQYF	many	TRBV4-1	TRBJ2-7	NA
TGTGCCAGCAGCTCCGGACAGGGGAATAGGGGTGAAAAACTGTTTTTT	CASSSGQGNRGEKLFF	NA	TRBV5-4	TRBJ1-4	TRBD1
TGTGCTAGTGGTTTGGTGGGGGACGGGACGGTCTCCTACAATGAGCAGTTCTTC	CASGLVGDGTVSYNEQFF	many	TRBV12-5	TRBJ2-1	NA
TGTGCCAGCAGTTTCCGGGACTACAATGAGCAGTTCTTC	CASSFRDYNEQFF	few	TRBV2	TRBJ2-1	NA
TGTGCCAGCGGGGCAGGGGGCGCCCCGAATCAGCCCCAGCATTTT	CASGAGGAPNQPQHF	many	TRBV2	TRBJ1-5	TRBD1
TGTGCCAGCAGTATTGGATCTGGGGCCAACGTCCTGACTTTC	CASSIGSGANVLTF	many	TRBV12-3/TRBV12-4	TRBJ2-6	NA
TGTGCCACCAGCAGGACAGGGGGTGACGGGGAGCTGTTTTTT	CATSRTGGDGELFF	many	TRBV15	TRBJ2-2	TRBD1
TGCAGCGTTGAGGGGGGGGCCGATACGCAGTATTTT	CSVEGGADTQYF	many	TRBV29-1	TRBJ2-3	NA
TGTGCCAGCAGTTTACACAGGGAGCTCCACAATGAGCAGTTCTTC	CASSLHRELHNEQFF	many	TRBV12-3/TRBV12-4	TRBJ2-1	NA
TGCAGTGCTAGAGTGGACCTCTCCTACGAGCAGTACTTC	CSARVDLSYEQYF	many	TRBV20-1	TRBJ2-7	NA
TGCGCCAGCAGCTTACGGACTAGCCCGCGGGGAGAGCAGTTCTTC	CASSLRTSPRGEQFF	many	TRBV5-1	TRBJ2-1	TRBD2
TGTGCCAGCAGCTTGTCCTCCCGGGAGGGAGATACGCAGTATTTT	CASSLSSREGDTQYF	medium-sized	TRBV5-4	TRBJ2-3	TRBD2
TGCGCCAGCAGCTCACAGGCCTTTAGCTCCTACGAGCAGTACTTC	CASSSQAFSSYEQYF	many	TRBV5-1	TRBJ2-7	NA
TGTGCCAGCAGCTTAGCTCAGTCTCTCTATGGCTACACCTTC	CASSLAQSLYGYTF	many	TRBV7-2	TRBJ1-2	NA
TGTGCCAGCAGTTATGTGGGGGTAGGAGAAAAACTGTTTTTT	CASSYVGVGEKLFF	many	TRBV6-5	TRBJ1-4	NA
TGTGCCAGCAGTTACTCGTATGGAATCGGAACCGGGGAGCTGTTTTTT	CASSYSYGIGTGELFF	NA	TRBV6-5	TRBJ2-2	NA
TGTGCCAGCGCTAGCGGAAGGGAGACCCAGTACTTC	CASASGRETQYF	large	TRBV2	TRBJ2-5	TRBD2
TGCGCCAGCAGCCATCTTGACCGGGACAGCAATGAGCAGTTCTTC	CASSHLDRDSNEQFF	many	TRBV4-1	TRBJ2-1	TRBD1
TGCGCCAGCAGCCCACTAGCGGGGGCGAACACCGGGGAGCTGTTTTTT	CASSPLAGANTGELFF	few	TRBV5-1	TRBJ2-2	TRBD2
TGTGCCAGCAGCCCCGGACAGGCCCGCGGGGAAGAGACCCAGTACTTC	CASSPGQARGEETQYF	medium-sized	TRBV28	TRBJ2-5	NA
TGCGCCAGCAGCCCGAGGGGACAGGGGGACTCTGGGGCCAACGTCCTGACTTTC	CASSPRGQGDSGANVLTF	many	TRBV5-1	TRBJ2-6	TRBD1
TGCAGTGCCGCGTCCGGGACCCTGAGGACTGAAGCTTTCTTT	CSAASGTLRTEAFF	many	TRBV20-1	TRBJ1-1	NA
TGTGCCAGCAAATCGGACAGTAATCAGCCCCAGCATTTT	CASKSDSNQPQHF	many	TRBV2	TRBJ1-5	NA
TGTGCCAGCAGCGAGGGGGACAGGAGCGACAATGAGCAGTTCTTC	CASSEGDRSDNEQFF	few	TRBV7-8	TRBJ2-1	TRBD1
TGTGCCAGCAGCTTACAAAAGGCTGGGGCCAACGTCCTGACTTTC	CASSLQKAGANVLTF	many	TRBV7-3	TRBJ2-6	NA